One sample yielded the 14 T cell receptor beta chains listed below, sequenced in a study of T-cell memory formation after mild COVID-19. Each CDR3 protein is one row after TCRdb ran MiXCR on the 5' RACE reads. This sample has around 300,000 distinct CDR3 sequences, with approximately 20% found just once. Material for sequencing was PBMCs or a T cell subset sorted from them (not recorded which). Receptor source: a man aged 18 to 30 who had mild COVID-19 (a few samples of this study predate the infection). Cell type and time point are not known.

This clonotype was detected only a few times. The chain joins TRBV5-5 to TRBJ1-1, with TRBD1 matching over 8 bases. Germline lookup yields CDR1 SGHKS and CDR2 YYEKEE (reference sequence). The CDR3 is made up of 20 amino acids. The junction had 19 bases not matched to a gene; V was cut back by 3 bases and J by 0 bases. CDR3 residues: CASSYLQTGTGRLMNTEAFF. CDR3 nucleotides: TGTGCCAGCAGCTACCTTCAAACCGGGACAGGAAGGCTTATGAACACTGAAGCTTTCTTT. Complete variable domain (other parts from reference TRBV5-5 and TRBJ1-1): DAGVTQSPTHLIKTRGQQVTLRCSPISGHKSVSWYQQVLGQGPQFIFQYYEKEERGRGNFPDRFSARQFPNYSSELNVNALLLGDSALYLCASSYLQTGTGRLMNTEAFFGQGTRLTVV.

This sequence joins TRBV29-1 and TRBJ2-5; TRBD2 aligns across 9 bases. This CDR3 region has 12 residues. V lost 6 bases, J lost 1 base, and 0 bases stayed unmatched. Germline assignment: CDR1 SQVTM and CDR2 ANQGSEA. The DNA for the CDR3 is TGCAGCGTGCGGGAGGGCCAAGAGACCCAGTACTTC. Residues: CSVREGQETQYF.

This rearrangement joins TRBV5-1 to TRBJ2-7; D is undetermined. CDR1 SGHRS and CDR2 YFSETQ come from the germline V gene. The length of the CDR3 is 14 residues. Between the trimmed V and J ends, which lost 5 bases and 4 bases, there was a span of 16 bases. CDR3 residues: CASSQKNGPYEQYF. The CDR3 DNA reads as TGCGCCAGCAGTCAAAAAAATGGACCTTACGAGCAGTACTTC.

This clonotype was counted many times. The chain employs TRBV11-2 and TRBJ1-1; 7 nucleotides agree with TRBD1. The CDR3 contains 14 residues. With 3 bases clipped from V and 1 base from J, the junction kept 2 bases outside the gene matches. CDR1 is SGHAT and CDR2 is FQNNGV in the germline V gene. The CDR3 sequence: CASSFTGANTEAFF. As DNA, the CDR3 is TGTGCCAGCAGCTTCACAGGGGCGAACACTGAAGCTTTCTTT.

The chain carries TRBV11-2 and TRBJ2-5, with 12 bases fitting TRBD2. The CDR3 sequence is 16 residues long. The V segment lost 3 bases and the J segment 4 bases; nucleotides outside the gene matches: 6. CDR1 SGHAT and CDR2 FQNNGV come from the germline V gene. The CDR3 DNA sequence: TGTGCCAGCAGCTTCGTACCGACTAGCGGGGGAGAGACCCAGTACTTC. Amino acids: CASSFVPTSGGETQYF.

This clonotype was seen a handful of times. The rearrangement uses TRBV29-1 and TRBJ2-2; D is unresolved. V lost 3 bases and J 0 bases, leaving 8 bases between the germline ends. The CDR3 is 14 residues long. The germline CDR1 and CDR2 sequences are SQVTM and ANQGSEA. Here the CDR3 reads CSVESQSNTGELFF. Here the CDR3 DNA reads TGCAGCGTTGAGTCTCAGTCGAACACCGGGGAGCTGTTTTTT.

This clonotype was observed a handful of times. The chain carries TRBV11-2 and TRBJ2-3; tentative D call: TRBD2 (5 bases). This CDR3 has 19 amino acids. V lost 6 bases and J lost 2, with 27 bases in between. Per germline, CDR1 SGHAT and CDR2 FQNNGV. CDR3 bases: TGTGCCAGCAGGTCGGCTCGGGGAGCAACCGCCCGAATCACAGATACGCAGTATTTT. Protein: CASRSARGATARITDTQYF.

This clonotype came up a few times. The CDR3 coding sequence is TGTGCCAGCAGCGCCGGGACTAGCGGGGGGAGCACAGATACGCAGTATTTT. Amino acids: CASSAGTSGGSTDTQYF. The chain couples TRBV7-2 to TRBJ2-3, with 15 bases aligning to TRBD2. Germline loops: CDR1 SGHTA, CDR2 FQGNSA. Germline trimming cut 5 bases from V and 0 bases from J; bases unmatched to any gene: 3. The CDR3 covers 17 residues.

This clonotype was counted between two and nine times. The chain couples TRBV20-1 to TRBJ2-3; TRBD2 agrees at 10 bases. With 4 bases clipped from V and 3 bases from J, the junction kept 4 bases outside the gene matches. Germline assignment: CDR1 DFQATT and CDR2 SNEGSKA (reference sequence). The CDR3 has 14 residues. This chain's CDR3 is CSAILAGSTDTQYF. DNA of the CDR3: TGCAGTGCTATACTAGCGGGGTCGACAGATACGCAGTATTTT.

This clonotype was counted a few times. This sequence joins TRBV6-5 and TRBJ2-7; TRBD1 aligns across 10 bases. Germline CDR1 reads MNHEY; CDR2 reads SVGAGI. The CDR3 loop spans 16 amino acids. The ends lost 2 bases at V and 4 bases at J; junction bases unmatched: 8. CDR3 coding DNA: TGTGCCAGCAGTTACCATTCTGGGACAGGGGTGTACGAGCAGTACTTC. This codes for CASSYHSGTGVYEQYF.

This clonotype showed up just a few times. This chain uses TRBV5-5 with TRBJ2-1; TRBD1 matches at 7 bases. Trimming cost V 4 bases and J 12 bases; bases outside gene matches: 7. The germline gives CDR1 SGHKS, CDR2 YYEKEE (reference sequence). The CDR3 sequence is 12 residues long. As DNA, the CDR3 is TGTGCCAGCAGCGACGACAGGGAACGGCAGTTCTTC. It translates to CASSDDRERQFF.

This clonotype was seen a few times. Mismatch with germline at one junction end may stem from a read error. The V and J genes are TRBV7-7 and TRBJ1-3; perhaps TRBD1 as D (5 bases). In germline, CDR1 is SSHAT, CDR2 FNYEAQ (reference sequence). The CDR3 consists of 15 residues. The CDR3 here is CASSPRWGPGNTIYF. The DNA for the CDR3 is TGTGCTAGCAGCCCTAGGTGGGGCCCGGGAAACACCATATATTTT.

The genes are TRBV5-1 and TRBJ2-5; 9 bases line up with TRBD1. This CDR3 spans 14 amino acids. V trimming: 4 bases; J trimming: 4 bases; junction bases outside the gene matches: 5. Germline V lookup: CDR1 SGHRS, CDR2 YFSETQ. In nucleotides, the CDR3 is TGCGCCAGCAGCACAACAGGGGGCAGAGAGACCCAGTACTTC. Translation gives CASSTTGGRETQYF.

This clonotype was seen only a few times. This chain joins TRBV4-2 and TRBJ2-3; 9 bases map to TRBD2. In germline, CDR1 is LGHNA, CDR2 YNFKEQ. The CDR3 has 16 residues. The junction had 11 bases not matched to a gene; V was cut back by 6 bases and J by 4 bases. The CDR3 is CASRHMTSGLADTQYF. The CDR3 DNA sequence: TGTGCCAGCAGGCACATGACTAGCGGCTTAGCAGATACGCAGTATTTT.